The clone carrying this T cell receptor beta chain turned up a few times. Its matching antigen is unknown. These data belong to a study of T cells in Graves' hyperthyroidism and ophthalmopathy. Those patients with uncontrolled infection, other autoimmune disease, pregnancy or lactation were excluded. Orbital computed tomography, thyroid ultrasound, serum thyroxine and TRAb, and clinical symptoms together informed the diagnoses. From RNA transcripts, TCR beta CDR3 regions were amplified. HTBI primers were employed in a first-round RT-PCR of the TCR CDR3. TCRdb re-analysed the multiplex PCR reads in MiXCR, keeping a single row per CDR3 protein. The sample includes around 400,000 distinct CDR3 sequences, 25% seen only once; the top ten take more than 60%. The study, taken as a whole, reports: Separation of ophthalmopathy from stable hyperthyroidism was achieved by a 13 V-J model. In the blood, most expanded thyroid clonotypes above 0.001 appeared as well.

The CDR3 is 15 amino acids. Trimming took off 1 base at V and 2 bases at J, with 11 bases between the two ends. Germline CDR1 is SGHVS and CDR2 is FQNEAQ. The specimen was blood. This sequence joins TRBV7-8 and TRBJ2-5; D call uncertain. The sequence was collected from a man aged 45-60 years with Graves' hyperthyroidism. For the CDR3, the DNA is TGTGCCAGCAGCTTAGTTGGGCTGCAACAAGAGACCCAGTACTTC. This encodes CASSLVGLQQETQYF. Full variable domain (remainder filled in from reference TRBV7-8 and TRBJ2-5): GAGVSQSPRYKVAKRGQDVALRCDPISGHVSLFWYQQALGQGPEFLTYFQNEAQLDKSGLPSDRFFAERPEGSVSTLKIQRTQQEDSAVYLCASSLVGLQQETQYFGPGTRLLVL.